These T cell receptor beta chains were read from a single sample in a study of cytomegalovirus exposure and HLA in healthy donors. TCRdb keeps only in-frame clones here, not all; method: immunoSEQ multiplex PCR. The table includes some 120,000 clones, roughly 83% detected once. Sequencing was done on a sample of PBMCs. The receptors were gathered from a man aged 30-40 years in good health and CMV-seropositive. The CDR3 runs from the conserved cysteine through the conserved F or W. D genes are given only for firm matches. The listing skips clone size in some rows; elsewhere it reads once, few, many or a size class.

D gene	J gene	clone size	V gene	CDR3 length	CDR3 DNA	CDR3 protein
NA	TRBJ2-5	NA	TRBV4-3	13	TGCGCCAGCAGCCAAGATCCGGAAGAGACCCAGTACTTC	CASSQDPEETQYF
NA	TRBJ1-2	NA	TRBV4-2	14	TGTGCCAGCAGCCGAGGGCGGGACGTTGATGGCTACACCTTC	CASSRGRDVDGYTF
TRBD2	TRBJ2-3	NA	TRBV4-3	17	TGCGCCAGCAGCCAAGATGGAGCGGGGGGGCGCACAGATACGCAGTATTTT	CASSQDGAGGRTDTQYF
TRBD2	TRBJ2-2	NA	TRBV29-1	16	TGCAGCGTCGGAGATAGCGGGATCGGCTTTACCGGGGAGCTGTTTTTT	CSVGDSGIGFTGELFF
TRBD2	TRBJ2-4	NA	TRBV5-5	16	TGTGCCAGCAGCTCCACCGGGACTAGCGGGGACCGCATTCAGTACTTC	CASSSTGTSGDRIQYF
TRBD1	TRBJ1-2	NA	TRBV5-8	14	TGTGCCAGCACCGCGGACAGGGGTTTTGATGGCTACACCTTC	CASTADRGFDGYTF
NA	TRBJ2-1	few	TRBV5-1	16	TGCGCCAGCAGCCCGAACCCGACAGACTCCTACAATGAGCAGTTCTTC	CASSPNPTDSYNEQFF
NA	TRBJ1-4	NA	TRBV28	14	TGTGCCAGCTGGGGGGAGGGGCGTAATGAAAAACTGTTTTTT	CASWGEGRNEKLFF
TRBD1	TRBJ2-1	NA	TRBV4-2	13	TGTGCCAGCAGCCAAGGGGACAGGGATGAGCAGTTCTTC	CASSQGDRDEQFF
NA	TRBJ2-3	NA	TRBV2	13	TGTGCCAGCAGTGATCGAAGAGCAGATACGCAGTATTTT	CASSDRRADTQYF